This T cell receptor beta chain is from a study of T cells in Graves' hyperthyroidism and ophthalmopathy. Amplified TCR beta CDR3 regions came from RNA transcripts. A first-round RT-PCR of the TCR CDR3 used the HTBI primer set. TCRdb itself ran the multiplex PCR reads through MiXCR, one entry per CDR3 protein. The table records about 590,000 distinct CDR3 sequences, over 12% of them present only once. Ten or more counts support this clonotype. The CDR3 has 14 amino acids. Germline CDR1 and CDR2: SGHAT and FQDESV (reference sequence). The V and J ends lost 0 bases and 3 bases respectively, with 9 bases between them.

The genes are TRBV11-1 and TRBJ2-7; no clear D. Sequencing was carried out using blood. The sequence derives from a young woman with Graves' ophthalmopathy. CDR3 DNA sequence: TGTGCCAGCAGCTTAGCCTCGGACCTCTACGAGCAGTACTTC. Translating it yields CASSLASDLYEQYF.